The clone carrying this T cell receptor beta chain was counted a few times. The CDR3 consists of 13 residues. Germline lookup yields CDR1 MNHEY and CDR2 SMNVEV (reference sequence). V was shortened by 4 bases and J by 1 base, with 7 bases between the two germline ends. These data belong to a study of patients and donors after allogeneic stem cell transplantation. Each CDR3 protein gets one entry after TCRdb re-called the RT-PCR reads with MiXCR. The sample records around 200,000 distinct CDR3 sequences, 38% being singletons. The chain combines TRBV27 with TRBJ1-2; D gene unclear. The sequencing input was blood, either unsorted or a sorted T cell fraction (not recorded which). This clonotype was obtained from a human donor who was either an allogeneic HSCT recipient or a stem cell or donor lymphocyte infusion donor (not recorded which). It is not recorded whose cells these are; they may come from a transplant donor. The chain's CDR3 is CASSYTLNYGYTF. In DNA form, the CDR3 reads TGTGCCAGCAGTTACACACTTAACTATGGCTACACCTTC.